The clone carrying this T cell receptor beta chain has just a few counts. These data come from a study of T cell changes during pregnancy in multiple sclerosis. Sequenced by immunoSEQ multiplex PCR; TCRdb stores in-frame clones only, minus some. The sample lists tens of thousands of clones, 88% occurring once. The receptor's source is a female donor with multiple sclerosis, enrolled in a pregnancy study. The material was peripheral blood, obtained before pregnancy.

This CDR3 is CASRESGTGGEGGYTF. In DNA form, the CDR3 reads TGTGCCAGCAGGGAAAGTGGGACAGGGGGCGAGGGTGGCTACACCTTC. The chain carries TRBV6-1 and TRBJ1-2, with TRBD1 identical over 12 bases. CDR1 is MNHNS and CDR2 is SASEGT in the germline V gene. The CDR3 runs to 16 residues. With V trimmed by 6 bases and J by 7 bases, 12 bases remained unmatched.